The 19 T cell receptor beta chains reported below all come from one sample, sequenced in a study of identical twins. TCRdb used MiXCR to reprocess the 5' RACE reads, holding one entry per CDR3 protein. The sample consists of some 630,000 distinct CDR3 sequences, about 7.6% of them appearing once. This sample was also put to use in a study of yellow fever vaccine responses in identical twins.

The specimen sequenced was PBMCs. All receptors come from a woman in her late teens or twenties in good health.

This clonotype was observed a handful of times. The chain employs TRBV4-1 and TRBJ2-3; maybe TRBD1 (6 bases). The V end was cut by 3 bases, the J end by 0 bases, with 16 bases between. Germline V gene data show CDR1 as MGHRA and CDR2 as YSYEKL. CDR3 size: 17 residues. CDR3 DNA: TGCGCCAGCAGCCATCCCAACAACAGGGATAGCACAGATACGCAGTATTTT. Protein: CASSHPNNRDSTDTQYF.

V usage is TRBV3-1 and J usage is TRBJ2-1; 8 bases match TRBD2. Germline loops: CDR1 LGHDT, CDR2 YNNKEL (reference sequence). The V segment lost 1 base and the J segment 7 bases; nucleotides outside the gene matches: 3. The CDR3 is made up of 14 amino acids. The CDR3 loop reads CASSQAGGSNEQFF. The CDR3 DNA is TGTGCCAGCAGCCAAGCGGGAGGGAGTAATGAGCAGTTCTTC.

The gene calls are TRBV4-1 and TRBJ1-5; no definite D call. Germline CDR1 and CDR2: MGHRA and YSYEKL. This CDR3 spans 16 amino acids. Trimming left V 4 bases short and J 0 bases short, with 13 bases between. CDR3 loop: CASSPNEIGSNQPQHF. CDR3 DNA sequence: TGCGCCAGCAGCCCAAACGAGATAGGTAGCAATCAGCCCCAGCATTTT.

This clonotype was detected only a few times. This chain connects TRBV6-5 to TRBJ2-7; perhaps D is TRBD1 or TRBD2 (5 bases each). From germline, CDR1 is MNHEY and CDR2 SVGAGI. This CDR3 has 13 amino acids. The germline V and J ends were trimmed by 2 bases and 4 bases, with 9 bases remaining between them. The CDR3, as DNA: TGTGCCAGCAGTTACAGAGGGGCTTACGAGCAGTACTTC. It is translated as CASSYRGAYEQYF.

This clonotype came up many times. This rearrangement joins TRBV2 to TRBJ2-1; D uncertain. Germline V gene sequence: CDR1 SNHLY, CDR2 FYNNEI. The CDR3 consists of 10 residues. Trimming took 5 bases from V and 7 from J, leaving 3 bases between them. This CDR3 is CASSQNEQFF. CDR3 bases: TGTGCCAGCAGTCAGAATGAGCAGTTCTTC.

This clonotype was counted only a few times. The chain uses TRBV29-1 and TRBJ2-3, with TRBD1 matching over 11 bases. V was clipped by 4 bases and J by 4 bases; unmatched bases: 7. Looked up from germline, CDR1 is SQVTM and CDR2 is ANQGSEA. The length of the CDR3 is 15 residues. CDR3 protein: CSVGTGTGGADTQYF. In nucleotides, the CDR3 is TGCAGCGTTGGGACGGGGACAGGGGGAGCAGATACGCAGTATTTT.

At least ten counts were recorded for this clonotype. The chain couples TRBV5-5 to TRBJ2-6; D possibly corresponds to TRBD2 (5 bases). The CDR3 runs 17 residues. Germline V lookup: CDR1 SGHKS, CDR2 YYEKEE (reference sequence). Trimming took 0 bases from V and 0 from J, leaving 10 bases between them. CDR3 DNA: TGTGCCAGCAGCTTGGCCCGGGGTTCCTCTGGGGCCAACGTCCTGACTTTC. It encodes CASSLARGSSGANVLTF.

The rearrangement links TRBV11-1 to TRBJ2-1, with 11 bases that match TRBD2. This CDR3 has 14 residues. Germline V gives CDR1 SGHAT, CDR2 FQDESV (reference sequence). Trimming removed 5 bases from V and 7 bases from J; junction bases left unmatched: 4. The CDR3 region has the DNA TGTGCCAGCAGCCCCCTAGCGGGGGGTAATGAGCAGTTCTTC. Its translation: CASSPLAGGNEQFF.

This clonotype was seen only a few times. The chain combines TRBV5-1 with TRBJ2-3; 10 bases agree with TRBD2. CDR1 and CDR2 from the germline V gene are SGHRS and YFSETQ. The ends lost 1 base at V and 2 bases at J; junction bases unmatched: 4. CDR3 length equals 16 residues. The CDR3 DNA is TGCGCCAGCAGCTTGACGCTAGCGGGGGCCACAGATACGCAGTATTTT. Amino acid sequence: CASSLTLAGATDTQYF.

This clonotype was seen only a few times. V is TRBV20-1 and J is TRBJ2-7; 9 bases align to TRBD1. V was pared by 0 bases and J by 2 bases, with 2 bases of the junction left unmatched. The CDR3 totals 14 residues. The germline V gene encodes CDR1 DFQATT and CDR2 SNEGSKA (reference sequence). The CDR3 coding sequence is TGCAGTGCTAGAGAGACAGGGGGAGCCTACGAGCAGTACGTC. Amino acid sequence: CSARETGGAYEQYV.

The J gene is TRBJ2-7, the V gene TRBV29-1, with a tentative D call TRBD1 (6 bases). The ends were cut back, 6 bases at V and 6 bases at J, with 24 bases in the middle. The CDR3 loop spans 15 amino acids. The V gene's germline CDR1 is SQVTM and CDR2 ANQGSEA. The CDR3 nucleotides are TGCAGCGTCTCACCCAAGTTGGGCAGGGGTGGCGAGCAGTACTTC. Amino acid sequence: CSVSPKLGRGGEQYF.

The gene calls are TRBV12-3 or TRBV12-4 and TRBJ2-1; 10 bases line up with TRBD2. J gave up 15 bases and V 3 bases, and 8 bases lay outside the gene matches. The CDR3 consists of 13 residues. CDR3 region: CASSLSSGGAPFF. CDR3 coding DNA: TGTGCCAGCAGTTTGTCCAGCGGGGGGGCCCCGTTCTTC.

Many counts were recorded for this clonotype. CDR3 DNA sequence: TGCAGCGTTACCGGGGCCGCCAAAAACATTCAGTACTTC. Residues: CSVTGAAKNIQYF. The chain is built from TRBV29-1 and TRBJ2-4, with D perhaps given as TRBD1 or TRBD2 (5 bases each). Germline loops: CDR1 SQVTM, CDR2 ANQGSEA. The length of the CDR3 is 13 residues. V lost 5 bases, J lost 1 base, and 9 bases lay in between.

The chain links TRBV7-2 to TRBJ2-1; 12 bases are shared with TRBD1. This CDR3 has 16 residues. V gave up 4 bases and J gave up 10 bases; unmatched junction bases: 11. The germline V gene encodes CDR1 SGHTA and CDR2 FQGNSA. The CDR3 protein is CASSSRTGTGGLEQFF. CDR3 sequence (DNA): TGTGCCAGCAGCTCTCGGACCGGGACAGGGGGCTTGGAGCAGTTCTTC.

The V call is TRBV6-2 or TRBV6-3, the J call TRBJ2-2; 9 bases line up with TRBD2. The ends lost 5 bases at V and 6 bases at J; junction bases unmatched: 7. The CDR3 totals 15 residues. The germline CDR1 and CDR2 sequences are MNHEY and SVGEGT. The CDR3 here is CASSQAGGPPGELFF. The DNA for the CDR3 is TGTGCCAGCAGTCAGGCGGGGGGGCCCCCCGGGGAGCTGTTTTTT.

This clonotype came up many times. The rearrangement links TRBV28 to TRBJ2-5, with 13 positions matching TRBD2. The V and J ends lost 5 bases and 4 bases, in that order; junction bases with no gene match: 7. This CDR3 spans 16 amino acids. Germline V gene lookup returns CDR1 MDHEN and CDR2 SYDVKM. The CDR3 loop is CASSTPGLAGRETQYF. The CDR3 nucleotides are TGTGCCAGCAGTACACCGGGACTAGCGGGAAGAGAGACCCAGTACTTC.

V is TRBV11-1 and J is TRBJ2-2; 9 positions agree with TRBD2. The CDR3 runs to 18 residues. Germline V gives CDR1 SGHAT, CDR2 FQDESV (reference sequence). V shed 4 bases, J shed 4 bases, and the junction held 13 bases outside the gene matches. CDR3 sequence: CASSSPGPRTSVTGELFF. DNA of the CDR3: TGTGCCAGCAGCTCCCCCGGGCCCCGGACTAGCGTCACCGGGGAGCTGTTTTTT.

This clonotype appeared many times. CDR3 nucleotide sequence: TGTGCCAGCACCCGCCAGGGCCTTTATTCACCCCTCCACTTT. Translated: CASTRQGLYSPLHF. This chain uses TRBV5-6 with TRBJ1-6; tentative D call: TRBD1 (5 bases). Trimming took off 6 bases at V and 8 bases at J, with 15 bases between the two ends. There are 14 residues in the CDR3. The germline V gene has CDR1 SGHDT and CDR2 YYEEEE.

The genes are TRBV11-2 and TRBJ2-5; 7 nucleotides line up with TRBD1. There are 16 residues in the CDR3. V gave up 5 bases and J gave up 4 bases; unmatched junction bases: 13. The germline V gene has CDR1 SGHAT and CDR2 FQNNGV. This chain's CDR3 is CASSLRDRPLPETQYF. The CDR3 DNA is TGTGCCAGCAGCCTCCGGGACAGACCCCTCCCAGAGACCCAGTACTTC.